This TCR beta chain was recorded in a study of blood T cell repertoires in COVID-19. Overall study: Some COVID-19 samples were acute and others convalescent; all came from the United States, Italy and Spain.

The table came from immunoSEQ multiplex PCR; TCRdb's copy has only in-frame clones and leaves some out. This sample has under 200,000 clones, with approximately 81% found just once. In Seattle, patients joined the study during active infection and were tracked longitudinally. The CDR3 runs 14 residues. V lost 5 bases and J 1 base, leaving 9 bases between the germline ends. Germline CDR1 is KGHSH and CDR2 is LQKENI. What was sequenced was peripheral blood. The V call is TRBV18, the J call TRBJ1-3, with D unclear. The receptor was isolated from a woman between 70 and 85 years old with COVID-19, enrolled during active disease. The CDR3 spells CASSMGSSGNTIYF. CDR3 sequence (DNA): TGTGCCAGCTCAATGGGCAGTTCTGGAAACACCATATATTTT.